This T cell receptor beta chain was retrieved from a study of blood T cell repertoires in COVID-19. Overall study: Acute-phase and convalescent COVID-19 samples originated in the United States, Italy and Spain. Sample material is recorded as cDNA or gDNA derived from T cells, B-cell-depleted T cells, or PBMCs.

Sequenced by immunoSEQ multiplex PCR; TCRdb stores in-frame clones only, minus some. The sample holds 110,000 or so clones, roughly 84% seen once. This clone was recorded only once. The germline V gene encodes CDR1 SGHTA and CDR2 FQGTGA. This CDR3 has 16 amino acids. V was clipped by 5 bases and J by 12 bases; unmatched bases: 11. The TCR comes from a woman in her sixties or seventies who had recovered from COVID-19. Material: peripheral blood. The chain joins TRBV7-3 to TRBJ2-1, with 15 bases matching TRBD2. The CDR3 region is CASSQNAGLAGGGQFF. DNA of the CDR3: TGTGCCAGCAGCCAAAATGCGGGACTAGCGGGAGGCGGGCAGTTCTTC.